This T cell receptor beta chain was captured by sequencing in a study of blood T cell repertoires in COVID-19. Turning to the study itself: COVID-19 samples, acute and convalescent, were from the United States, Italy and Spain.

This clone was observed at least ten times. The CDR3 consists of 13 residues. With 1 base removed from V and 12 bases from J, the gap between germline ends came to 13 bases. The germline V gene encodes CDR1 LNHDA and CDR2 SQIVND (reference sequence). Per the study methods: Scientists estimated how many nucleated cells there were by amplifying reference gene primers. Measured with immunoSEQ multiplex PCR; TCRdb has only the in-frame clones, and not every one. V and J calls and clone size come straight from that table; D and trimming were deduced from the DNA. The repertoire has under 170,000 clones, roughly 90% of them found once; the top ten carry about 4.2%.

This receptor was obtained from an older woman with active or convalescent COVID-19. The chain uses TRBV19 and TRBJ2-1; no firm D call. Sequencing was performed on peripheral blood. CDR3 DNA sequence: TGTGCCAGTAGTATAGTCGGAGCTTCCGGGCAGTTCTTC. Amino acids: CASSIVGASGQFF.